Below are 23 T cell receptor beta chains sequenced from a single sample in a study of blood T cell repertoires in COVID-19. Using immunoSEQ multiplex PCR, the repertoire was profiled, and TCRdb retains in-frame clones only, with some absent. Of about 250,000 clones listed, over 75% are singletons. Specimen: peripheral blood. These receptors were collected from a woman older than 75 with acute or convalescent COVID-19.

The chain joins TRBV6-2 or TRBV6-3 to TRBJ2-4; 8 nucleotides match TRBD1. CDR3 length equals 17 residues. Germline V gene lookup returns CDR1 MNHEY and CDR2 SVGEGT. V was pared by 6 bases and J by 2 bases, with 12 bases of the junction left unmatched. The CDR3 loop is CASSQMTGTGSKNIQYF. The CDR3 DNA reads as TGTGCCAGCAGCCAAATGACCGGGACAGGCTCCAAAAACATTCAGTACTTC.

In nucleotides, the CDR3 is TGTGCCAGCAGTTACACCGGGACACGTCCTGAAGCTTTCTTT. Translation gives CASSYTGTRPEAFF. The V gene is TRBV6-6, the J gene TRBJ1-1; tentatively, D is TRBD1 (6 bases). V lost 2 bases to trimming and J lost 6 bases, with 13 bases between them. Germline V gene data show CDR1 as MNHNY and CDR2 as SVGAGI (reference sequence). The CDR3 is 14 residues long.

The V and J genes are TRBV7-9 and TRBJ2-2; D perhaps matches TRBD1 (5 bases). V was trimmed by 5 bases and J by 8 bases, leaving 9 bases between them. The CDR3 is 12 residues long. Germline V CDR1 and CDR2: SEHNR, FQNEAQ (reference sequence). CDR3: CASSSRTGELFF. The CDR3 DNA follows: TGTGCCAGCAGCAGTAGGACAGGGGAGCTGTTTTTT.

This chain's CDR3 is CAISGQGTGELFF. In nucleotides, the CDR3 is TGTGCCATCAGCGGACAGGGGACCGGGGAGCTGTTTTTT. V gene TRBV10-3 combines with J gene TRBJ2-2; 9 nucleotides match TRBD1. Germline CDR1 and CDR2: ENHRY and SYGVKD. There are 13 residues in the CDR3. After removal of 6 bases from V and 5 bases from J, the junction contained 1 base not matched to a gene.

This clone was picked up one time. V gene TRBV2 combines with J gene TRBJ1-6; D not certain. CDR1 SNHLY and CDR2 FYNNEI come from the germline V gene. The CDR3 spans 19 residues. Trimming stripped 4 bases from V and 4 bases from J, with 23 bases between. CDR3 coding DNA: TGTGCCAGCAGTGCTGTAGCGGGGTCTCGTTCCGGATATAATTCACCCCTCCACTTT. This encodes CASSAVAGSRSGYNSPLHF.

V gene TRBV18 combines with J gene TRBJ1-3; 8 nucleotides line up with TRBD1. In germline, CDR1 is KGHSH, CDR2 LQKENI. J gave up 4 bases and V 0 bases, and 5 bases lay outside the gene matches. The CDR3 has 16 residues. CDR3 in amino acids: CASSPPQTGVGNTIYF. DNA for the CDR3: TGTGCCAGCTCACCACCGCAGACAGGGGTAGGAAACACCATATATTTT. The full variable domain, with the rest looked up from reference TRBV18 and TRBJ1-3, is NAGVMQNPRHLVRRRGQEARLRCSPMKGHSHVYWYRQLPEEGLKFMVYLQKENIIDESGMPKERFSAEFPKEGPSILRIQQVVRGDSAAYFCASSPPQTGVGNTIYFGEGSWLTVV.

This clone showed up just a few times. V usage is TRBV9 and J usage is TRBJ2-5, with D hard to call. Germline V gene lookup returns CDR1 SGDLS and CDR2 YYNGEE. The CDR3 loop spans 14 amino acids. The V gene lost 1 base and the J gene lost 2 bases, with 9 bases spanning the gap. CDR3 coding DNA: TGTGCCAGCAGCGTACTACCACAGCAAGAGACCCAGTACTTC. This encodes CASSVLPQQETQYF.

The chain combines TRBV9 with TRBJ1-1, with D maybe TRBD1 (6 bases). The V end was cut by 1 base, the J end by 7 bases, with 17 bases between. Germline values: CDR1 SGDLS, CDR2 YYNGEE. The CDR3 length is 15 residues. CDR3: CASSVSGQIGDEAFF. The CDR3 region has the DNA TGTGCCAGCAGCGTATCGGGACAAATAGGAGATGAAGCTTTCTTT.

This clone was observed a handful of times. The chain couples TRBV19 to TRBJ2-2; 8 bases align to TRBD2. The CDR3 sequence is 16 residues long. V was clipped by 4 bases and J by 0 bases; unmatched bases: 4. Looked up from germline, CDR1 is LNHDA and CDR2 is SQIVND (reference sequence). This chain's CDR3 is CASSTTSGTNTGELFF. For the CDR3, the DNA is TGTGCCAGTAGTACTACTAGCGGCACGAACACCGGGGAGCTGTTTTTT.

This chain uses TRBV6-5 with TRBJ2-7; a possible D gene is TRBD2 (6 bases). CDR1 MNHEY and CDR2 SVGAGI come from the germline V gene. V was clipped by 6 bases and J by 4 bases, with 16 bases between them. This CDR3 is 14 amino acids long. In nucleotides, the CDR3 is TGTGCCAGCAGCCTAAGGGCGGGACGATACGAGCAGTACTTC. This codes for CASSLRAGRYEQYF.

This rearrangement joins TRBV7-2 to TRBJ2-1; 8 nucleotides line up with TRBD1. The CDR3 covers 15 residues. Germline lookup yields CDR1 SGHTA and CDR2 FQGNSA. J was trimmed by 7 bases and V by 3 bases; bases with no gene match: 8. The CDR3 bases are TGTGCCAGCAGCTTGGCCCAGGGGGCGTGGAATGAGCAGTTCTTC. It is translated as CASSLAQGAWNEQFF.

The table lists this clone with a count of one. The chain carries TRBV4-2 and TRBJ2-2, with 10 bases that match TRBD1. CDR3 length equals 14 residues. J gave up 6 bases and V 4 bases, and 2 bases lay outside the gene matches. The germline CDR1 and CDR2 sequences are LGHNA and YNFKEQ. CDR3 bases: TGTGCCAGCAGCCCGGGACAGGGGCCCGGGGAGCTGTTTTTT. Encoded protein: CASSPGQGPGELFF.

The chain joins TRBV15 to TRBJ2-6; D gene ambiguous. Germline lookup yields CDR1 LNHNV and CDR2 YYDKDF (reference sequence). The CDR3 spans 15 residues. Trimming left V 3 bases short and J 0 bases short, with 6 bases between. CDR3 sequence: CATSSSGSGANVLTF. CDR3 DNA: TGTGCCACCAGCAGTTCGGGCTCTGGGGCCAACGTCCTGACTTTC. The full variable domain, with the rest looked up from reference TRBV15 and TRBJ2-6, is DAMVIQNPRYQVTQFGKPVTLSCSQTLNHNVMYWYQQKSSQAPKLLFHYYDKDFNNEADTPDNFQSRRPNTSFCFLDIRSPGLGDTAMYLCATSSSGSGANVLTFGAGSRLTVL.

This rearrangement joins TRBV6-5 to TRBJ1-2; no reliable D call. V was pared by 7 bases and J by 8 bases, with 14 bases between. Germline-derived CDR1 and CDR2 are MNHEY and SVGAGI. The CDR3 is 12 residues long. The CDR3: CASTPLGYGYTF. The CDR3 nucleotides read TGTGCCAGCACCCCCCTCGGGTACGGCTACACCTTC.

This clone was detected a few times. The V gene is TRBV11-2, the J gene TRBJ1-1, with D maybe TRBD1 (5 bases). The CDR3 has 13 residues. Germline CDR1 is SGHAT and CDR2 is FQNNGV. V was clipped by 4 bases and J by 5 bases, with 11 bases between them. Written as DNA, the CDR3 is TGTGCCAGCAGCTCCTTGGGGCTTACTGAAGCTTTCTTT. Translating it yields CASSSLGLTEAFF.

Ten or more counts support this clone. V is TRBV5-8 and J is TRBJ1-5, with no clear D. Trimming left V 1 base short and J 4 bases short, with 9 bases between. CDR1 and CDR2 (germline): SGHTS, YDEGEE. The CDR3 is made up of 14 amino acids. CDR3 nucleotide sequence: TGTGCCAGCAGCTTGTATCTCGGGAATCAGCCCCAGCATTTT. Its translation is CASSLYLGNQPQHF.

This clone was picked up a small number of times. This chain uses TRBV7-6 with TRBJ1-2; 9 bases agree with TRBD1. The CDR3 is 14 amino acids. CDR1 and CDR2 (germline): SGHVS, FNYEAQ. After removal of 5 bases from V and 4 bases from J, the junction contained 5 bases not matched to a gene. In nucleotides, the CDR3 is TGTGCCAGCAGCCCGACAGGGGGAGGCTATGGCTACACCTTC. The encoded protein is CASSPTGGGYGYTF.

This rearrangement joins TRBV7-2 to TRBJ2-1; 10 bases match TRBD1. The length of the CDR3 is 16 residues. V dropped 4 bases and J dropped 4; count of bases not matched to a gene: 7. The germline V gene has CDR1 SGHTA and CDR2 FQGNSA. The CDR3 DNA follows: TGTGCCAGCAGCTCAACCGGGACAGGGGTTTACAATGAGCAGTTCTTC. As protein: CASSSTGTGVYNEQFF.

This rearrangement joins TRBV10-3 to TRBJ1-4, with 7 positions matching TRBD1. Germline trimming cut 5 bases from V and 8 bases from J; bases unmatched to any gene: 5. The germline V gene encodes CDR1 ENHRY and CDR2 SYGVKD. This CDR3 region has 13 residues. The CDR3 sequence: CAISLTGKEKLFF. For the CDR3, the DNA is TGTGCCATCAGTTTGACAGGGAAAGAAAAACTGTTTTTT.

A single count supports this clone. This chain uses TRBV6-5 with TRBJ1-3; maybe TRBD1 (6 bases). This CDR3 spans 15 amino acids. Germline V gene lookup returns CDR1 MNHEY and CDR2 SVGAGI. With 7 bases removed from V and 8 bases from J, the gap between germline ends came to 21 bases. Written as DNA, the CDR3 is TGTGCCAGCAAGGAGCGGGGGGCGGGCGCGGACACCATATATTTT. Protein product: CASKERGAGADTIYF.

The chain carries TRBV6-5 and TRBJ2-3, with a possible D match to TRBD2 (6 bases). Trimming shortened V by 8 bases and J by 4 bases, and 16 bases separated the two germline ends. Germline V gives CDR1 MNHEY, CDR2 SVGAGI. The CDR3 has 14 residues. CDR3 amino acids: CASHPAGGADTQYF. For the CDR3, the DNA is TGTGCCAGCCACCCAGCGGGCGGCGCAGATACGCAGTATTTT.

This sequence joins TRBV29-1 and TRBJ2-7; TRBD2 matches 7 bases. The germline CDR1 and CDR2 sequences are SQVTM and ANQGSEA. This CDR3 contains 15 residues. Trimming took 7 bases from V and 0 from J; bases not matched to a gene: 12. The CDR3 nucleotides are TGCAGCGCCGTTAAGCGGGGAGGGGACTCCTACGAGCAGTACTTC. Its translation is CSAVKRGGDSYEQYF.

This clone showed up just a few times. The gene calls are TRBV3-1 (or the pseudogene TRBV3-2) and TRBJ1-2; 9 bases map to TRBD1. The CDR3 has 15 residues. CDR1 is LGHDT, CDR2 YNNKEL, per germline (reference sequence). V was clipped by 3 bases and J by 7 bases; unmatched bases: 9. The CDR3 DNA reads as TGTGCCAGCAGCCAGACCGGGACAGGGAGTTTTGGCTACACCTTC. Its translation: CASSQTGTGSFGYTF.